This T cell receptor beta chain originates from a study of PD-1 blockade in classical Hodgkin lymphoma. Study findings and constraints: Reported baseline diversity: healthy donors highest, relapsed/refractory patients lowest. Although disease activity or prior therapy may be involved, causes of the repertoire differences remain undefined.

Time point specified: newly diagnosed, previously untreated cHL patient sample. CD4+ T cells were purified from thawed PBMCs by magnetic negative selection. The study compared against PBMCs from newly diagnosed, untreated classical Hodgkin lymphoma. Points on this clone: Its antigen remains unidentified.

The data were produced by immunoSEQ multiplex PCR, yet TCRdb's version contains in-frame clones alone and is incomplete. The sample holds 3,000 to 4,000 clones, about four fifths seen once. V was cut by 2 bases and J by 2 bases, with 10 bases left in between. Per germline, CDR1 GTSNPN and CDR2 SVGIG (reference sequence). The CDR3 runs 15 residues. The origin of this receptor is a human donor with classical Hodgkin lymphoma. The chain recombines TRBV30 with TRBJ2-6; no reliable D call. What was sequenced was CD4+ T cells from blood. As DNA, the CDR3 is TGTGCCTGGAGTCCCCCAGGTGCTGGGGCCAACGTCCTGACTTTC. Translated: CAWSPPGAGANVLTF.